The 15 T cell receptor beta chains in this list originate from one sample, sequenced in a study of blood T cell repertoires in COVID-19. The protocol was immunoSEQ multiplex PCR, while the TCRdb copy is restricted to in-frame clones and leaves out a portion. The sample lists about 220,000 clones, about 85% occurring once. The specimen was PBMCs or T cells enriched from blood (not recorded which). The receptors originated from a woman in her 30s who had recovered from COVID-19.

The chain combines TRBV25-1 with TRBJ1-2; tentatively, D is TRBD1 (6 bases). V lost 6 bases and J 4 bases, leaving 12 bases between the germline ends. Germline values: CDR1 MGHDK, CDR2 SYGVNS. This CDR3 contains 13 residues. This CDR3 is CASRQGDPYGYTF. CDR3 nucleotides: TGTGCCAGCAGACAGGGAGACCCCTATGGCTACACCTTC.

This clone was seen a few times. DNA for the CDR3: TGTGCCAGCACAACCAGGGGTAACAATCAGCCCCAGCATTTT. Encoded protein: CASTTRGNNQPQHF. The chain joins TRBV6-5 to TRBJ1-5; perhaps TRBD1 as D (6 bases). CDR1 and CDR2 from the germline V gene are MNHEY and SVGAGI. CDR3 length: 14 residues. V shed 7 bases and J shed 3 bases, with 13 bases lying between them.

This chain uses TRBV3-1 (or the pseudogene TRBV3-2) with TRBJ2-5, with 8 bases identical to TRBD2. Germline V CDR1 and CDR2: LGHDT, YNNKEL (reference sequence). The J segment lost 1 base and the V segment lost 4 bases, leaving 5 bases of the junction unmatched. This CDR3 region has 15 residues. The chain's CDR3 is CASSLAGIRQETQYF. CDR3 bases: TGTGCCAGCAGCCTAGCGGGGATACGCCAAGAGACCCAGTACTTC.

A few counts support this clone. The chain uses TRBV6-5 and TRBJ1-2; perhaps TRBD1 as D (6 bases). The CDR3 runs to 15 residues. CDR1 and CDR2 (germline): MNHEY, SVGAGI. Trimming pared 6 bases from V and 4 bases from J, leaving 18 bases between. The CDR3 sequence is CASRPNGQSPYGYTF. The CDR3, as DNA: TGTGCCAGCAGGCCAAATGGACAGTCCCCCTATGGCTACACCTTC.

The DNA for the CDR3 is TGTGCCAGCCGACCGACGGACTACTATGGCTACACCTTC. It codes for CASRPTDYYGYTF. The chain carries TRBV19 and TRBJ1-2, with D uncertain. With 9 bases removed from V and 3 bases from J, the gap between germline ends came to 14 bases. The CDR3 is 13 residues long. Germline V gene data show CDR1 as LNHDA and CDR2 as SQIVND (reference sequence).

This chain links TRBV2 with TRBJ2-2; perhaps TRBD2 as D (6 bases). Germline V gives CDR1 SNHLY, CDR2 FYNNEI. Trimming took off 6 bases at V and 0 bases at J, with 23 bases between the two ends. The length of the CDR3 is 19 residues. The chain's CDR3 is CASRKSVLSGTSNTGELFF. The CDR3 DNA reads TGTGCCAGCAGAAAATCAGTCTTATCCGGGACTTCGAACACCGGGGAGCTGTTTTTT. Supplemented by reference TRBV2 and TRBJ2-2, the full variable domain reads EPEVTQTPSHQVTQMGQEVILRCVPISNHLYFYWYRQILGQKVEFLVSFYNNEISEKSEIFDDQFSVERPDGSNFTLKIRSTKLEDSAMYFCASRKSVLSGTSNTGELFFGEGSRLTVL.

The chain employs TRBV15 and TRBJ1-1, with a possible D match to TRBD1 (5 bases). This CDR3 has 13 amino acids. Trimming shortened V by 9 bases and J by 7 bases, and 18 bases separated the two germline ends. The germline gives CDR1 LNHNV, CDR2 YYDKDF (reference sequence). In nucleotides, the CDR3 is TGTGCCACAAGCCAAACTCAGGGAATTGAAGCTTTCTTT. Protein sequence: CATSQTQGIEAFF.

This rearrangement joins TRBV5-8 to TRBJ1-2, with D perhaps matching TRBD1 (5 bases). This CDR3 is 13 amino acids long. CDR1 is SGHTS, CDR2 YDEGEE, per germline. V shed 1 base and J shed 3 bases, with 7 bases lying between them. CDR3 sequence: CASSLTGDYGYTF. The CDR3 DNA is TGTGCCAGCAGCTTGACAGGAGACTATGGCTACACCTTC.

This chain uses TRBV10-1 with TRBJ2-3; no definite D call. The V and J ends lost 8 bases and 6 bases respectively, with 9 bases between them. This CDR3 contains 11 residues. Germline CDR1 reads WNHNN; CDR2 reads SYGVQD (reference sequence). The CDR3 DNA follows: TGCGCCAGCTACTACGTGGATACGCAGTATTTT. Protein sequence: CASYYVDTQYF.

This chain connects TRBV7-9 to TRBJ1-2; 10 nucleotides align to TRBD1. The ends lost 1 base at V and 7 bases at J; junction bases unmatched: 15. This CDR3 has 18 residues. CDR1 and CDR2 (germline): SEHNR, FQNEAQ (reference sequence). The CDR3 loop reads CASSLGVGTGATSSGYTF. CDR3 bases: TGTGCCAGCAGCTTAGGAGTCGGGACAGGGGCCACCTCCTCTGGCTACACCTTC.

The CDR3 is CASSLSMGTGTNYGYTF. In nucleotides, the CDR3 is TGTGCCAGCAGTTTATCGATGGGGACAGGGACTAACTATGGCTACACCTTC. The V call is TRBV27, the J call TRBJ1-2; the match to TRBD1 covers 9 bases. This CDR3 contains 17 residues. The trim removed 0 bases at V and 0 bases at J, leaving 5 bases unmatched. In germline, CDR1 is MNHEY, CDR2 SMNVEV (reference sequence).

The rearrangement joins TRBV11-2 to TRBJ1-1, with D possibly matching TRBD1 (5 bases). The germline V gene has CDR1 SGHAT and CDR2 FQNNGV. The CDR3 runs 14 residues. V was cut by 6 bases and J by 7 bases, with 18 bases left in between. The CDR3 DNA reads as TGTGCCAGCAGGCCGGGCGGGGGTTTTGGTGAAGCTTTCTTT. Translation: CASRPGGGFGEAFF.

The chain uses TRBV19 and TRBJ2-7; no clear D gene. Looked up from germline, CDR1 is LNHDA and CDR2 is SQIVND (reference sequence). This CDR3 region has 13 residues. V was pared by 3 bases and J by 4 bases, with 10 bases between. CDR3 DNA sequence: TGTGCCAGTAGTATGGCATCTCCATACGAGCAGTACTTC. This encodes CASSMASPYEQYF.

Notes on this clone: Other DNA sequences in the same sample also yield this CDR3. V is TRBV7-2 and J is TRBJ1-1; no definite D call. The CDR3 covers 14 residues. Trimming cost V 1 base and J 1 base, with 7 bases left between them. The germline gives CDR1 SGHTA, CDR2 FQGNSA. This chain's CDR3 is CASSLGWANTEAFF. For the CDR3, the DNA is TGTGCCAGCAGCTTAGGATGGGCGAACACTGAAGCTTTCTTT.

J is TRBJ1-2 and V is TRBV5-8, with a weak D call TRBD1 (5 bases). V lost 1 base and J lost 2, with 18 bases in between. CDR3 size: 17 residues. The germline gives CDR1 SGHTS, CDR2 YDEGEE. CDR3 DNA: TGTGCCAGCAGCTTGTTGAGCCGGGGGACGCAGAACTATGGCTACACCTTC. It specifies CASSLLSRGTQNYGYTF.